Below are 5 T cell receptor beta chains sequenced from a single sample in a study of T cell changes during pregnancy in multiple sclerosis. The protocol was immunoSEQ multiplex PCR, while the TCRdb copy is restricted to in-frame clones and leaves out a portion. The data show roughly 58,000 clones, 80% to 95% seen once. This specimen consisted of CD4+ T cells from peripheral blood mononuclear cells, obtained after pregnancy. The receptors come from a female donor in good health, enrolled as a control in a pregnancy study.

The V call is TRBV15, the J call TRBJ2-5; the D is unclear. The CDR3 sequence is 12 residues long. Germline-derived CDR1 and CDR2 are LNHNV and YYDKDF (reference sequence). V dropped 5 bases and J dropped 5 bases, with 9 bases sitting between them. In nucleotides, the CDR3 is TGTGCCACCAGCCCCCTGTCCGAGACCCAGTACTTC. Encoded protein: CATSPLSETQYF.

This clone appeared a single time. The chain has TRBV10-3 and TRBJ1-2; TRBD1 matches 8 bases. The CDR3 totals 15 residues. Germline V gene lookup returns CDR1 ENHRY and CDR2 SYGVKD. V lost 3 bases, J lost 3 bases, and 6 bases stayed unmatched. CDR3 loop: CAISDSGGADYGYTF. CDR3 in DNA: TGTGCCATCAGTGATTCAGGGGGCGCAGACTATGGCTACACCTTC.

This chain connects TRBV6-6 to TRBJ1-2; 7 bases fit TRBD1. The V gene's germline CDR1 is MNHNY and CDR2 SVGAGI (reference sequence). The CDR3 runs 15 residues. V lost 0 bases to trimming and J lost 7 bases; unmatched junction nucleotides: 8. Here the CDR3 reads CASSYSMWDSSGYTF. As DNA, the CDR3 is TGTGCCAGCAGTTACTCGATGTGGGACAGTTCTGGCTACACCTTC.

The chain carries TRBV7-9 and TRBJ2-1, with 7 bases lining up with TRBD1. The CDR3 consists of 19 residues. After removal of 5 bases from V and 1 base from J, the junction contained 17 bases not matched to a gene. Germline CDR1 SEHNR, CDR2 FQNEAQ (reference sequence). CDR3 region: CASSQPPGVRGKSYNEQFF. The DNA for the CDR3 is TGTGCCAGCAGCCAACCCCCAGGGGTCAGGGGGAAGTCCTACAATGAGCAGTTCTTC.

J is TRBJ2-3 and V is TRBV15; D perhaps matches TRBD2 (6 bases). This CDR3 region has 17 residues. Germline lookup yields CDR1 LNHNV and CDR2 YYDKDF (reference sequence). V was clipped by 5 bases and J by 0 bases, with 18 bases between them. The CDR3 region is CATSRKTLAASTDTQYF. The CDR3 coding sequence is TGTGCCACCAGCCGAAAGACTTTAGCGGCTAGCACAGATACGCAGTATTTT.